Sequencing of this TCR beta chain was carried out in a study of cytomegalovirus exposure and HLA in healthy donors. The PCR made use of 60 Vbeta and 13 Jbeta primers. Libraries were prepared by immunoSEQ multiplex PCR; TCRdb keeps only in-frame clonotypes and omits some of them. The table shows 100,000 to 130,000 clones, with 82% occurring only once. The CDR3 sequence is 14 residues long. The germline CDR1 and CDR2 sequences are MNHEY and SVGAGI. V trimming: 5 bases; J trimming: 3 bases; junction bases outside the gene matches: 6. Whole-study results and caveats: For presence/absence analyses, sequencing depth was assumed to be roughly uniform across donors. In an earlier analysis, productive rearrangement rates for most beta V segments clustered near 90% or 30%.

A word on this clone: Its specificity is not known.

The specimen was PBMCs. The gene calls are TRBV6-5 and TRBJ1-1, with 7 nucleotides matching TRBD1. This TCR came from a man aged 25 to 40 in good health and CMV-seropositive. The chain's CDR3 is CASSTTGSYTEAFF. DNA for the CDR3: TGTGCCAGCAGTACGACAGGGAGCTACACTGAAGCTTTCTTT.